This T cell receptor beta chain is drawn from a study of cytomegalovirus exposure and HLA in healthy donors. Whole-study results and caveats: CMV serostatus was the only immune exposure information that was available. Through in vitro validation, a few CMV-associated chains were shown to be specific for CMV antigens. TCR association rates varied by HLA locus in a later analysis, with DRB1 highest and HLA-C lowest.

The PCR employed 60 Vbeta primers together with 13 Jbeta primers. Repertoires were generated with immunoSEQ multiplex PCR, while TCRdb's copy carries only in-frame clones and drops some. The data contain around 190,000 clones, around 77% of them seen just once; the ten biggest clones take up roughly 2.3%. The CDR3 is 15 residues long. J gave up 3 bases and V 6 bases, and 7 bases lay outside the gene matches. Germline assignment: CDR1 SEHNR and CDR2 FQNEAQ (reference sequence). This cohort consisted of healthy bone marrow donors. With respect to this clone: What it recognizes is unknown.

The receptor was isolated from a man aged 60 to 69 in good health and CMV-seronegative. J is TRBJ1-4 and V is TRBV7-9, with 7 bases fitting TRBD1. The material sequenced was PBMCs. CDR3 loop: CASSYEGAANEKLFF. In DNA, the CDR3 is TGTGCCAGCAGTTACGAGGGGGCGGCTAATGAAAAACTGTTTTTT.